What follows describes a single T cell receptor (beta chain). Its antigen is as yet unknown. Gene names are mouse gene names. The CDR3 extends 4 residues past the end of the read, so its final part is completed from the germline J gene. The same CDR3 arises from other DNA sequences in this sample as well. Cutaneous lymph node cells were pooled, and they were sorted using CD4, CD8alpha, NKG2D, NKG2ACE and other markers. The data were taken from a study of CD8+ T cells in alopecia areata. About the research overall: Spontaneously alopecic C3H/HeJ graft donors, about 6-13 months old, gave skin to approximately 7-11-week-old female C3H/HeJ mice.

The sequencing template was cDNA reverse transcribed from extracted RNA. Clones were read by immunoSEQ multiplex PCR, and TCRdb kept only the in-frame ones, dropping some. Sampling found under 350,000 clones, none seen once. Study results and caveats: Elevated clonality characterized lesional scalp relative to normal scalp, particularly in alopecia totalis/universalis. TCR sharing was clearer in mice than between patients, perhaps partly owing to patient HLA diversity.

The CDR3 loop spans 14 amino acids. Germline assignment: CDR1 LGHNA and CDR2 YNLKQL (reference sequence). Material for sequencing was CD4+ T cells sorted from a lymph node. V gene TRBV5 combines with J gene TRBJ2-7; 8 positions match TRBD1. This TCR was sampled from a C3H/HeJ mouse with alopecia areata. As its MHC haplotype, the strain has H2-k. The CDR3 sequence: CASSQETGGYEQYF. The covered CDR3 bases are TGTGCCAGCAGCCAAGAAACAGGGGGTTAT.